Each of the 19 T cell receptor beta chains below was sequenced from the same sample in a study of tissue T cells after allogeneic stem cell transplantation. Measured with immunoSEQ multiplex PCR; TCRdb has only the in-frame clones, and not every one. The sample yields around 4,300 clones, approximately 66% seen once. This sample comprised left colon tissue, obtained at autopsy. These receptors originate from a male donor at least 60 years old with lung cancer.

The chain has TRBV19 and TRBJ1-2, with D possibly matching TRBD1 (5 bases). Trimming took 8 bases from V and 0 from J, leaving 13 bases between them. The germline V gene encodes CDR1 LNHDA and CDR2 SQIVND (reference sequence). CDR3 size: 14 residues. The CDR3 DNA sequence: TGTGCCAGTGAGGGACGGGAGACTAACTATGGCTACACCTTC. It specifies CASEGRETNYGYTF.

This clone was observed a single time. The chain couples TRBV24-1 to TRBJ1-2, with 7 bases lining up with TRBD1. The CDR3 runs to 20 residues. V was pared by 0 bases and J by 5 bases, with 20 bases of the junction left unmatched. The germline V gene encodes CDR1 KGHDR and CDR2 SFDVKD. CDR3 loop: CATSDLGSVPRIRDRYGYTF. CDR3 DNA: TGTGCCACCAGTGATTTGGGGTCGGTCCCCCGAATACGGGACAGATATGGCTACACCTTC.

The V gene is TRBV21-1, the J gene TRBJ1-6. TRBV21-1 is shown as a pseudogene. CDR3 size: 15 residues. Here the CDR3 reads CASPFRGSYNSPLHF. The CDR3 DNA reads TGTGCCAGCCCGTTCCGGGGATCCTATAATTCACCCCTCCACTTT.

This clone has only one observation. The V and J genes are TRBV7-7 and TRBJ1-6; TRBD1 might be the D (5 bases). The V gene lost 5 bases and the J gene lost 4 bases, with 30 bases spanning the gap. Per the germline V gene, CDR1 is SSHAT and CDR2 is FNYEAQ (reference sequence). This CDR3 has 21 residues. For the CDR3, the DNA is TGTGCCAGCAGCCCTAAACATTTGACAGCCCAAGGAGGGGTATATAATTCACCCCTCCACTTT. Protein product: CASSPKHLTAQGGVYNSPLHF.

This clone was counted between two and nine times. Other DNA sequences from this sample encode an identical CDR3 as well. The chain joins TRBV6-5 to TRBJ1-2; 9 nucleotides match TRBD1. V dropped 6 bases and J dropped 3; count of bases not matched to a gene: 8. Germline values: CDR1 MNHEY, CDR2 SVGAGI. CDR3 size: 15 residues. This CDR3 is CASRDRQGGDYGYTF. The CDR3, as DNA: TGTGCCAGCAGGGACAGACAGGGGGGCGACTATGGCTACACCTTC.

This clone has just a few counts. This chain joins TRBV5-6 and TRBJ2-5, with no clear D. The CDR3 has 11 residues. V shed 4 bases and J shed 5 bases, with 6 bases lying between them. Germline values: CDR1 SGHDT, CDR2 YYEEEE. CDR3 sequence: CASSARETQYF. CDR3 coding DNA: TGTGCCAGCAGCGCACGGGAGACCCAGTACTTC.

This clone was detected a few times. CDR3 sequence: CASRRTGLAGNNEQFF. In DNA form, the CDR3 reads TGTGCCAGCAGGCGTACGGGACTAGCGGGTAACAATGAGCAGTTCTTC. The gene calls are TRBV27 and TRBJ2-1, with 12 bases that match TRBD2. V lost 6 bases and J lost 5; bases outside the gene matches: 8. Germline CDR1 and CDR2: MNHEY and SMNVEV (reference sequence). The CDR3 has 16 amino acids.

The chain combines TRBV4-3 with TRBJ1-1; D uncertain. Deletions cut 0 bases from V and 2 bases from J, with 10 bases between. CDR1 is LGHNA, CDR2 YSLEER, per germline. This CDR3 is built from 15 residues. The DNA of the CDR3 is TGCGCCAGCAGCCAAGAAACGATCGGTAACACTGAAGCTTTCTTT. This gives the protein CASSQETIGNTEAFF.

This clone was counted only a few times. V gene TRBV2 combines with J gene TRBJ1-5; 7 bases are a match to TRBD1. The CDR3 runs 14 residues. The V segment lost 6 bases and the J segment 2 bases; nucleotides outside the gene matches: 4. Per the germline V gene, CDR1 is SNHLY and CDR2 is FYNNEI. CDR3 bases: TGTGCCAGCAGGGGGGACAGTGGCAATCAGCCCCAGCATTTT. It translates to CASRGDSGNQPQHF.

V gene TRBV9 combines with J gene TRBJ1-5; 8 bases are a match to TRBD1. Germline CDR1 reads SGDLS; CDR2 reads YYNGEE. V lost 2 bases, J lost 6 bases, and 7 bases stayed unmatched. This CDR3 is built from 15 residues. The DNA for the CDR3 is TGTGCCAGCAGCGTTGGGTCAGGGGGCGGTCAGCCCCAGCATTTT. Amino acid sequence: CASSVGSGGGQPQHF.

The chain couples TRBV2 to TRBJ1-3; tentatively, D is TRBD1 (5 bases). CDR1 and CDR2 from the germline V gene are SNHLY and FYNNEI. This CDR3 contains 14 residues. The V end was cut by 8 bases, the J end by 2 bases, with 13 bases between. The CDR3 reads CASAIAGAGNTIYF. CDR3 in DNA: TGTGCCAGCGCCATCGCGGGGGCTGGAAACACCATATATTTT.

The gene calls are TRBV7-2 and TRBJ2-5; the D gene could be TRBD1 or TRBD2 (7 bases each). V lost 0 bases to trimming and J lost 4 bases, with 12 bases between them. This CDR3 spans 15 amino acids. Germline assignment: CDR1 SGHTA and CDR2 FQGNSA. The CDR3 nucleotides are TGTGCCAGCAGCTTAGCCCCAGGGGGGGGAGAGACCCAGTACTTC. Translation gives CASSLAPGGGETQYF.

In its sample, this clone was seen once. The rearrangement links TRBV6-2 or TRBV6-3 to TRBJ1-3; D call uncertain. Germline V gene sequence: CDR1 MNHEY, CDR2 SVGEGT. This CDR3 is 16 amino acids long. The V end was cut by 4 bases, the J end by 5 bases, with 18 bases between. CDR3 loop: CASSFGSQNGRNTIYF. The CDR3 DNA follows: TGTGCCAGCAGTTTCGGATCACAAAACGGGAGAAACACCATATATTTT.

This chain links TRBV2 with TRBJ1-6; maybe TRBD1 (5 bases). Trimming left V 6 bases short and J 6 bases short, with 12 bases between. The CDR3 consists of 14 residues. CDR1 is SNHLY and CDR2 is FYNNEI in the germline V gene. In DNA form, the CDR3 reads TGTGCCAGCAGCATCCAGGGACCTAATTCACCCCTCCACTTT. As protein: CASSIQGPNSPLHF.

This sequence joins TRBV5-5 and TRBJ2-7, with D tentatively TRBD1 or TRBD2 (5 bases each). The V end lost 3 bases, the J end lost 5 bases, and 18 bases lay between the germline ends. Germline V gene data show CDR1 as SGHKS and CDR2 as YYEKEE (reference sequence). This CDR3 contains 15 residues. The CDR3 DNA reads TGTGCCAGCAGCTCCCGGGAAAAGGGGTACCACGAGCAGTACTTC. It specifies CASSSREKGYHEQYF. The full variable domain, with the rest looked up from reference TRBV5-5 and TRBJ2-7, is DAGVTQSPTHLIKTRGQQVTLRCSPISGHKSVSWYQQVLGQGPQFIFQYYEKEERGRGNFPDRFSARQFPNYSSELNVNALLLGDSALYLCASSSREKGYHEQYFGPGTRLTVT.

As regards this clone: Other DNA sequences from this sample encode an identical CDR3 as well. V and J are TRBV9 and TRBJ1-4, with 7 bases aligning to TRBD1. CDR3 length: 15 amino acids. Germline CDR1 reads SGDLS; CDR2 reads YYNGEE. Trimming took 2 bases from V and 0 from J; bases not matched to a gene: 1. The CDR3 DNA reads as TGTGCCAGCAGCGTGACAGGGACAACTAATGAAAAACTGTTTTTT. This sequence encodes CASSVTGTTNEKLFF.

V and J are TRBV6-5 and TRBJ1-4; weak D call: TRBD1 (5 bases). V lost 6 bases, J lost 7 bases, and 15 bases lay in between. From germline, CDR1 is MNHEY and CDR2 SVGAGI. The CDR3 consists of 14 residues. The CDR3 is CASRTDTWGEKLFF. CDR3 nucleotides: TGTGCCAGCAGGACAGACACTTGGGGTGAAAAACTGTTTTTT.

The chain has TRBV6-1 and TRBJ1-6; 7 nucleotides line up with TRBD1. The CDR3 contains 16 residues. Germline CDR1 and CDR2: MNHNS and SASEGT. J lost 6 bases, V lost 4 bases, and 9 bases had no gene match. CDR3 bases: TGTGCCAGCAGTGGTCAGGGGGTTGGACTTAATTCACCCCTCCACTTT. This codes for CASSGQGVGLNSPLHF.

The V call is TRBV6-5, the J call TRBJ1-4, with a tentative D call TRBD1 (5 bases). In germline, CDR1 is MNHEY, CDR2 SVGAGI. This CDR3 has 16 amino acids. Trimming pared 0 bases from V and 0 bases from J, leaving 8 bases between. The CDR3 DNA reads TGTGCCAGCAGTTACTCACCCAGGGCAACTAATGAAAAACTGTTTTTT. Translated, it gives CASSYSPRATNEKLFF.